Listed below are T cell receptor beta chains from one sample, sequenced in a study of blood T cell repertoires in COVID-19. Using immunoSEQ multiplex PCR, the repertoire was profiled, and TCRdb retains in-frame clones only, with some absent. Here the sample spans over 65,000 clones, 70% to 90% being singletons. Sequenced sample: peripheral blood. All receptors come from a man older than 75 with active or convalescent COVID-19. Both conserved end residues are part of each CDR3. Each record gives: J gene, V gene, CDR3 protein.

>TRBJ1-4|TRBV18
CASSPRNRDRASVEKLFF
>TRBJ2-3|TRBV5-1
CASKTDRGVSDTQYF
>TRBJ1-5|TRBV28
CASRPSSGGYSNQPQHF
>TRBJ1-5|TRBV5-1
CASSLDRGSNQPQHF
>TRBJ1-1|TRBV10-3
CAISDAGTGFTEAFF
>TRBJ1-5|TRBV2
CASNRDRDNQPQHF
>TRBJ2-1|TRBV19
CASSLPGLAGVDEQFF
>TRBJ2-3|TRBV10-1
CASSQGHSGNTDTQYF
>TRBJ2-1|TRBV2
CASSDLAGGYNEQFF
>TRBJ1-5|TRBV12-5
CASVDSGSNQPQHF
>TRBJ2-2|TRBV24-1
CATSQFLAGKVGELFF
>TRBJ2-2|TRBV11-3
CASSLQGAGGELFF
>TRBJ2-4|TRBV2
CASSLMGADIQYF
>TRBJ2-3|TRBV2
CASSADRGQADTQYF
>TRBJ1-6|TRBV30
CAWSVGVGISSPLHF
>TRBJ1-3|TRBV29-1
CSVKQNSGNTIYF
>TRBJ1-2|TRBV30
CAWSVHPTGYTF
>TRBJ1-2|TRBV28
CATQGPYGYTF
>TRBJ1-2|TRBV19
CASSSKLQAHGYGYTF
>TRBJ2-3|TRBV18
CASQELGGGTDTQYF
>TRBJ2-2|TRBV7-6
CASSPGARNTGELFF
>TRBJ2-3|TRBV7-2
CASSPLAISTDTQYF
>TRBJ1-1|TRBV9
CASSSTTGNTEAFF
>TRBJ1-1|TRBV30
CAWSRQGATEAFF
>TRBJ1-5|TRBV28
CASTPNRGRNQPQHF
>TRBJ1-2|TRBV6-5
CASSRTGGGHGYTF
>TRBJ1-1|TRBV6-5
CASRRQGLWTEAFF
>TRBJ2-3|TRBV3-1/TRBV3-2
CASSPTTGGGTQYF
>TRBJ1-1|TRBV29-1
CSVVGVGQTEAFF
>TRBJ1-1|TRBV5-1
CASSAGHGRSTEAFF
>TRBJ2-5|TRBV6-5
CASSLGTEQETQYF
>TRBJ2-1|TRBV14
CASSQEGGLAGYNEQFF
>TRBJ2-2|TRBV19
CASSIGQNTGELFF
>TRBJ1-3|TRBV30
CAWSGQTNSGNTIYF
>TRBJ2-3|TRBV20-1
CSASQRGALDTQYF
>TRBJ1-2|TRBV19
CASSSTGYPNGYTF
>TRBJ1-1|TRBV11-1
CASSLIPTPTEAFF
>TRBJ2-2|TRBV24-1
CATSQGGEGAGELFF
>TRBJ2-5|TRBV5-1
CASSLGTGWETQYF
>TRBJ1-3|TRBV14
CASSQGGRGKVAGNTIYF
>TRBJ2-1|TRBV9
CASSAGINVWQFF
>TRBJ2-3|TRBV29-1
CSSKGPGADTQYF